This TCR beta chain was identified in a study of T cells in Graves' hyperthyroidism and ophthalmopathy. Study at large: Any treatment followed the collection of peripheral blood at initial diagnosis.

This clonotype was recorded at least ten times. Its antigen remains unidentified. Regions amplified from RNA transcripts were the TCR beta CDR3 regions. HTBI primers were employed in a first-round RT-PCR of the TCR CDR3. TCRdb reprocessed the multiplex PCR reads via MiXCR and lists one record per CDR3 protein. Among some 760,000 distinct CDR3 sequences listed, 14% were seen once. Overall study results and limits: Also found in blood were most expanded thyroid clonotypes above 0.001.

Germline-derived CDR1 and CDR2 are DFQATT and SNEGSKA (reference sequence). J gave up 2 bases and V 3 bases, and 9 bases lay outside the gene matches. The CDR3 runs 16 residues. Graves' hyperthyroidism was deemed stable given no ophthalmopathy progression within 18 months. The chain uses TRBV20-1 and TRBJ2-3; 9 bases align to TRBD2. The origin of this receptor is a woman between 18 and 30 years old with Graves' hyperthyroidism. Sample: blood. CDR3: CSARGTSRATTDTQYF. For the CDR3, the DNA is TGCAGTGCTAGGGGGACTAGCCGTGCTACCACAGATACGCAGTATTTT.